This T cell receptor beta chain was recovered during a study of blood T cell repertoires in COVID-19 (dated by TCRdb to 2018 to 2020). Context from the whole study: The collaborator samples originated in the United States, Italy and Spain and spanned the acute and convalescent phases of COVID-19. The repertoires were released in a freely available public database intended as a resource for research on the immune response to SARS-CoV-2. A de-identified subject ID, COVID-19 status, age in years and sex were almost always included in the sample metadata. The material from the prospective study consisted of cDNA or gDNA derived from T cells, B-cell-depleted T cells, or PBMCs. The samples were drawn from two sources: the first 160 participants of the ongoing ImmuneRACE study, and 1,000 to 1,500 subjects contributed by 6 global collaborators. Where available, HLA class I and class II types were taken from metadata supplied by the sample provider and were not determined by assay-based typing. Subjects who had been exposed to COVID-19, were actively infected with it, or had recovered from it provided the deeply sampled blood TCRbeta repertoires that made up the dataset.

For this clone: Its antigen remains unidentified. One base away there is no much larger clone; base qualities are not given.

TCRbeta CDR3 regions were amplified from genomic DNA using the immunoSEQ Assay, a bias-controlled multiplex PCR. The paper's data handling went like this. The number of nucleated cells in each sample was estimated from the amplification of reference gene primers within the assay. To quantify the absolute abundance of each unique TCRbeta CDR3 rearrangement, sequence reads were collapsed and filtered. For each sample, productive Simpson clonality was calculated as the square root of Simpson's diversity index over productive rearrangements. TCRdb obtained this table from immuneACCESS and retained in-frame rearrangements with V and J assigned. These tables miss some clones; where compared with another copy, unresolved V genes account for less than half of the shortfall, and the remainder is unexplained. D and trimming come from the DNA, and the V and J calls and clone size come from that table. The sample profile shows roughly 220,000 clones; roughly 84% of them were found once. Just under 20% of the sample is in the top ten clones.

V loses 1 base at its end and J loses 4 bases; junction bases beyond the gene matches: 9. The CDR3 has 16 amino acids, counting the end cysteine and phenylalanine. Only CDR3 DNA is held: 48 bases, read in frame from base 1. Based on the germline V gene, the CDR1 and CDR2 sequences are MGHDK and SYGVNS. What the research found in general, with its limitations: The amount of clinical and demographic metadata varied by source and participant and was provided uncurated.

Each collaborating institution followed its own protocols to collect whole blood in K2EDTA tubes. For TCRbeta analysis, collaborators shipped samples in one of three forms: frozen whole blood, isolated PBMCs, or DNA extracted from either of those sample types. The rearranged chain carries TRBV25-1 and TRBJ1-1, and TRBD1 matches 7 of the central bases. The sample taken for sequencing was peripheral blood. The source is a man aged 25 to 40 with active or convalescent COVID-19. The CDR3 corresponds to CASSESRGRGTTEAFF. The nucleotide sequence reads TGTGCCAGCAGTGAATCTAGGGGGCGCGGGACCACTGAAGCTTTCTTT.